This TCR beta chain was profiled in a study of blood T cell repertoires in COVID-19. The Seattle patients joined while their infection was active and were tracked longitudinally afterward. Assay used: immunoSEQ multiplex PCR; TCRdb lists only in-frame clones, some missing. There are about 200,000 clones in the sample; about 81% occur only once, and 8% to 9% lies in the top ten. Trimming removed 2 bases from V and 8 bases from J; junction bases left unmatched: 8. CDR3 length equals 15 residues. From germline, CDR1 is MNHEY and CDR2 SVGAGI. The source of this sequence is a woman older than 75 with COVID-19, enrolled during active disease. The J gene is TRBJ1-4, the V gene TRBV6-5; 7 bases align to TRBD1. Sequenced material: peripheral blood. The CDR3 spells CASSYIRQGREKLFF. The DNA of the CDR3 is TGTGCCAGCAGTTACATTCGACAGGGTAGGGAAAAACTGTTTTTT.